This T cell receptor (beta chain) was recorded in a study of shared clonotypes between healthy human individuals. Looking at the study overall: A donor's plate count was three for CD4 naive and three for CD4 memory; CD8 naive had two and CD8 memory one.

In the case of this clone: Antigen specificity is unknown.

Assay used: immunoSEQ multiplex PCR; TCRdb lists only in-frame clones, some missing. The sample gives about 2,500,000 clones, around 90% of which show up once; under 0.15% is in the top ten. The V end lost 5 bases, the J end lost 4 bases, and 25 bases lay between the germline ends. Germline CDR1 and CDR2: MDHEN and SYDVKM. CDR3 length: 18 amino acids. Study results and limitations: Rarefaction revealed incomplete sorted-subset sequencing despite large depth.

This receptor was taken from a man aged 18 to 30 in good health. Sequencing was done on a sample of naive CD4+ T cells sorted from blood. Regarding subset: CD45RA+ positively selected. V is TRBV28 and J is TRBJ2-3; D might be TRBD2 (6 bases). CDR3 protein: CASSPTGGRQWAPDTQYF. DNA for the CDR3: TGTGCCAGCAGTCCCACCGGGGGACGGCAGTGGGCTCCAGATACGCAGTATTTT. The full variable domain, its missing parts supplied by reference TRBV28 and TRBJ2-3, is DVKVTQSSRYLVKRTGEKVFLECVQDMDHENMFWYRQDPGLGLRLIYFSYDVKMKEKGDIPEGYSVSREKKERFSLILESASTNQTSMYLCASSPTGGRQWAPDTQYFGPGTRLTVL.